These 20 T cell receptor beta chains originate from one sample sequenced in a study of CD8 T cells in Susac syndrome. RNA totalling about 0.5 to 1 ug underwent reverse transcription with random hexamers. TCRdb used MiXCR to reprocess the immunoSEQ multiplex PCR reads, holding one entry per CDR3 protein. Found here are 170,000 or so distinct CDR3 sequences, under 95% of them singletons; the top ten hold approximately 0.11%. Source material: CD4+ T cells from PBMCs. Every receptor here comes from a human donor with Susac syndrome.

This clonotype is a singleton in its sample. The chain has TRBV3-1 and TRBJ1-1, with D tentatively TRBD1 (6 bases). Germline V gene lookup returns CDR1 LGHDT and CDR2 YNNKEL (reference sequence). The ends were cut back, 6 bases at V and 4 bases at J, with 12 bases in the middle. This CDR3 is 13 amino acids long. CDR3 sequence reads: CASRIKGGTEAFF. The CDR3 coding sequence is TGTGCCAGCAGAATCAAGGGGGGCACTGAAGCTTTCTTT.

This clonotype came up once. V and J are TRBV6-2 or TRBV6-3 and TRBJ2-1; perhaps TRBD1 as D (5 bases). The CDR3 runs 12 residues. Germline CDR1 is MNHEY and CDR2 is SVGEGT. Deletions cut 2 bases from V and 10 bases from J, with 9 bases between. The CDR3 protein is CASSYLDSEQFF. DNA for the CDR3: TGTGCCAGCAGTTACCTTGACAGCGAGCAGTTCTTC.

The chain has TRBV2 and TRBJ1-1; D remains unclear. V lost 5 bases and J lost 7, with 11 bases in between. The CDR3 extends over 12 amino acids. Looked up from germline, CDR1 is SNHLY and CDR2 is FYNNEI. The CDR3 here is CASSYGLGEAFF. The CDR3 region has the DNA TGTGCCAGCAGTTACGGACTTGGTGAAGCTTTCTTT.

The CDR3 nucleotides are TGTGCCAGCAGTTATTTCCCGGGAGAGACCCAGTACTTC. Translating gives CASSYFPGETQYF. This sequence joins TRBV6-5 and TRBJ2-5, with D unresolved. The CDR3 is made up of 13 amino acids. Per germline, CDR1 MNHEY and CDR2 SVGAGI. Trimming stripped 3 bases from V and 4 bases from J, with 9 bases between.

The rearrangement uses TRBV3-1 and TRBJ2-4; D call uncertain. The V and J ends lost 1 base and 7 bases respectively, with 8 bases between them. This CDR3 spans 13 amino acids. Germline V CDR1 and CDR2: LGHDT, YNNKEL (reference sequence). Here the CDR3 DNA reads TGTGCCAGCAGCCAAGGGGTTTGGAACATTCAGTACTTC. This sequence encodes CASSQGVWNIQYF.

This chain uses TRBV12-3 or TRBV12-4 with TRBJ1-1; TRBD1 aligns across 7 bases. The CDR3 length is 13 residues. The junction had 4 bases not matched to a gene; V was cut back by 4 bases and J by 5 bases. Written as DNA, the CDR3 is TGTGCCAGCAGTTCACAGGGGAAGACTGAAGCTTTCTTT. Translating gives CASSSQGKTEAFF.

J is TRBJ1-1 and V is TRBV5-6, with D unclear. Trimming pared 4 bases from V and 1 base from J, leaving 8 bases between. The CDR3 has 13 residues. Looked up from germline, CDR1 is SGHDT and CDR2 is YYEEEE. This CDR3 is CASSPSGNTEAFF. The DNA of the CDR3 is TGTGCCAGCAGCCCCTCGGGGAACACTGAAGCTTTCTTT.

V is TRBV20-1 and J is TRBJ2-6, with D unresolved. Trimming removed 3 bases at V and 0 bases at J, with 3 bases between. There are 13 residues in the CDR3. CDR1 and CDR2 from the germline V gene are DFQATT and SNEGSKA (reference sequence). The CDR3 protein is CSASTSGANVLTF. CDR3 bases: TGCAGTGCTAGTACCTCTGGGGCCAACGTCCTGACTTTC.

This sequence joins TRBV20-1 and TRBJ1-5; D gene uncertain. The CDR3 is made up of 13 amino acids. The germline V gene has CDR1 DFQATT and CDR2 SNEGSKA (reference sequence). Trimming left V 3 bases short and J 2 bases short, with 8 bases between. Written as DNA, the CDR3 is TGCAGTGCTAGGGCTGGGGGCAATCAGCCCCAGCATTTT. The encoded protein is CSARAGGNQPQHF.

The chain employs TRBV7-8 and TRBJ2-1; D might be TRBD1 (6 bases). Trimming shortened V by 5 bases and J by 1 base, and 24 bases separated the two germline ends. This CDR3 comprises 19 residues. Germline lookup yields CDR1 SGHVS and CDR2 FQNEAQ. DNA for the CDR3: TGTGCCAGCAGCCGCCCTGGCTACAGGGTCCAACTATCCTACAATGAGCAGTTCTTC. Protein: CASSRPGYRVQLSYNEQFF.

This chain connects TRBV29-1 to TRBJ2-3, with 8 bases identical to TRBD1. The CDR3 is 14 amino acids. J was trimmed by 3 bases and V by 6 bases; bases with no gene match: 8. In germline, CDR1 is SQVTM, CDR2 ANQGSEA. This CDR3 reads CSVARDRLTDTQYF. The CDR3 DNA reads as TGCAGCGTCGCGAGGGACAGGCTAACAGATACGCAGTATTTT.

The chain uses TRBV7-9 and TRBJ2-5, with TRBD2 identical over 13 bases. CDR1 and CDR2 from the germline V gene are SEHNR and FQNEAQ (reference sequence). This CDR3 region has 16 residues. V trimming: 5 bases; J trimming: 2 bases; junction bases outside the gene matches: 5. The DNA of the CDR3 is TGTGCCAGCAGCCCCGGGACTAGCGGGAAGCAAGAGACCCAGTACTTC. It yields the protein CASSPGTSGKQETQYF.

This chain links TRBV20-1 with TRBJ1-2; no clear D. This CDR3 has 12 residues. Trimming left V 3 bases short and J 1 base short, with 6 bases between. Germline-derived CDR1 and CDR2 are DFQATT and SNEGSKA (reference sequence). Written as DNA, the CDR3 is TGCAGTGCTAGCCGGCTTAACTATGGCTACACCTTC. Its protein is CSASRLNYGYTF.

V gene TRBV7-9 combines with J gene TRBJ1-2; unclear D gene. The CDR3 is 13 amino acids. The ends were cut back, 2 bases at V and 8 bases at J, with 12 bases in the middle. Germline CDR1 reads SEHNR; CDR2 reads FQNEAQ (reference sequence). CDR3 loop: CASSLLTTGGYTF. The CDR3 bases are TGTGCCAGCAGCTTACTCACCACGGGGGGCTACACCTTC.

This chain uses TRBV3-1 with TRBJ1-5; no reliable D call. With 4 bases removed from V and 7 bases from J, the gap between germline ends came to 5 bases. Germline V gene sequence: CDR1 LGHDT, CDR2 YNNKEL (reference sequence). CDR3 length equals 11 residues. The DNA of the CDR3 is TGTGCCAGCAGCCCCGACCAGCCCCAGCATTTT. Its translation: CASSPDQPQHF.

Points on this clonotype: The germline gene is not matched at one end of the junction; a read error may be the cause. V and J are TRBV7-2 and TRBJ2-7; TRBD2 matches at 7 bases. The germline V gene has CDR1 SGHTA and CDR2 FQGNSA. The CDR3 extends over 13 amino acids. CDR3 bases: TGTGCCAGCAGCCAATCTTATAGGGCGGGGGTCCTCTTC. Amino acid sequence: CASSQSYRAGVLF.

The chain has TRBV2 and TRBJ2-3; TRBD2 might be the D (5 bases). The V end lost 6 bases, the J end lost 2 bases, and 18 bases lay between the germline ends. The germline gives CDR1 SNHLY, CDR2 FYNNEI. The CDR3 has 16 amino acids. As DNA, the CDR3 is TGTGCCAGCAGAGGGCAGCGGCAGTTCTCCACAGATACGCAGTATTTT. Amino acids: CASRGQRQFSTDTQYF.

The gene calls are TRBV29-1 and TRBJ2-1, with D hard to call. Germline CDR1 is SQVTM and CDR2 is ANQGSEA. V was pared by 7 bases and J by 5 bases, with 12 bases between. The CDR3 has 12 residues. CDR3 protein: CSAAPPHNEQFF. DNA of the CDR3: TGCAGCGCAGCTCCGCCCCACAATGAGCAGTTCTTC.

The genes are TRBV6-2 or TRBV6-3 and TRBJ2-5; a possible D gene is TRBD2 (6 bases). V lost 6 bases and J lost 7, with 15 bases in between. CDR3 length: 13 residues. The germline CDR1 and CDR2 sequences are MNHEY and SVGEGT. The DNA for the CDR3 is TGTGCCAGCAGAGCTAGCGTTCAGGCGACCCAGTACTTC. Protein sequence: CASRASVQATQYF.

The CDR3 sequence: CASGLEVQPQHF. The CDR3 coding sequence is TGTGCTAGTGGTTTAGAGGTTCAGCCCCAGCATTTT. V is TRBV12-5 and J is TRBJ1-5, with no clear D. The CDR3 sequence is 12 residues long. Germline lookup yields CDR1 LGHNT and CDR2 FRNRAP. Trimming shortened V by 3 bases and J by 6 bases, and 6 bases separated the two germline ends.